These T cell receptor beta chains were read from a single sample in a study of cytomegalovirus exposure and HLA in healthy donors. The data were produced by immunoSEQ multiplex PCR, yet TCRdb's version contains in-frame clones alone and is incomplete. The sample holds around 70,000 clones, 85% to 95% seen once. Sequencing was done on a sample of PBMCs. These receptors originate from a man aged 18 to 29 in good health and CMV-seronegative. Both conserved end residues are part of each CDR3. A D gene is named only where the DNA matches it firmly. A row's size may be missing; if present it is once, few, many or a size class.

d_gene	v_gene	abundance	j_gene	CDR3aa	CDR3nt
NA	TRBV10-1	NA	TRBJ1-2	CASSVRLINYGYTF	TGCGCCAGCAGTGTGCGGCTGATTAACTATGGCTACACCTTC
NA	TRBV19	NA	TRBJ1-2	CASNLDGEDGESYTF	TGTGCCAGTAACTTAGACGGAGAAGATGGAGAAAGCTACACCTTC
NA	TRBV25-1	once	TRBJ2-2	CASSENTGGYKSGELFF	TGTGCCAGCAGTGAAAATACAGGCGGTTATAAGTCCGGGGAGCTGTTTTTT
NA	TRBV28	NA	TRBJ1-1	CASSPAPGGGTEAFF	TGTGCCAGCAGCCCGGCCCCCGGGGGAGGTACTGAAGCTTTCTTT
NA	TRBV7-9	NA	TRBJ1-4	CASSLTENEKLFF	TGTGCCAGCAGCTTAACAGAGAATGAAAAACTGTTTTTT
NA	TRBV11-2	NA	TRBJ1-1	CASSLDPTGMTGRTEAFF	TGTGCCAGCAGCTTAGACCCGACGGGGATGACGGGGAGAACTGAAGCTTTCTTT
NA	TRBV10-3	NA	TRBJ1-2	CAISGGYGYTF	TGTGCCATCAGTGGCGGCTATGGCTACACCTTC
NA	TRBV7-3	NA	TRBJ2-2	CASSPDTNTGELFF	TGTGCCAGCAGCCCGGACACGAACACCGGGGAGCTGTTTTTT
NA	TRBV30	NA	TRBJ1-5	CAWRPDSYQPQHF	TGTGCCTGGAGACCGGACAGTTATCAGCCCCAGCATTTT
NA	TRBV5-4	NA	TRBJ2-1	CASSEGGGASYNEQFF	TGTGCCAGCAGCGAGGGAGGGGGGGCCTCCTACAATGAGCAGTTCTTC
NA	TRBV30	NA	TRBJ1-5	CAWASGVYQPQHF	TGTGCCTGGGCCTCAGGGGTTTACCAGCCCCAGCATTTT
NA	TRBV10-3	NA	TRBJ1-1	CAIRRGGTEAFF	TGTGCCATCAGGAGGGGAGGCACTGAAGCTTTCTTT
NA	TRBV5-1	NA	TRBJ1-1	CASSPAGVPNTEAFF	TGCGCCAGCAGCCCGGCGGGGGTACCGAACACTGAAGCTTTCTTT
NA	TRBV10-3	once	TRBJ2-7	CAISLQGNEQYF	TGTGCCATCAGCCTACAGGGAAACGAGCAGTACTTC
NA	TRBV11-2	NA	TRBJ2-7	CASSLDYSSYEQYF	TGTGCCAGCAGCCTCGATTATAGCTCCTACGAGCAGTACTTC
NA	TRBV28	NA	TRBJ2-7	CASSLFVGGEQYF	TGTGCCAGCAGTTTATTCGTCGGGGGCGAGCAGTACTTC